The 18 T cell receptor beta chains below come from one sample, sequenced in a study of shared clonotypes between healthy human individuals. The repertoire was sequenced with immunoSEQ multiplex PCR; TCRdb's copy has only in-frame clones and lacks some. Of over 300,000 clones detected, around 86% appear once; the ten largest clones hold roughly 17%. The sequencing input was memory CD8+ T cells sorted from blood. Subset given: CD45RO+ cells pooled with CCR7-negative TemRA cells. All receptors come from a man aged 18 to 29 in good health.

CDR3 coding DNA: TGTGCCAGCAGTGCGGGGGACGGCCTCCGAACTGAAGCTTTCTTT. It yields the protein CASSAGDGLRTEAFF. The chain recombines TRBV6-4 with TRBJ1-1, with D possibly being TRBD1 (5 bases). CDR3 length: 15 amino acids. Deletions cut 4 bases from V and 5 bases from J, with 17 bases between. The germline gives CDR1 MRHNA, CDR2 SNTAGT.

This chain links TRBV10-3 with TRBJ1-1, with D possibly TRBD1 on 5 matching bases. CDR1 ENHRY and CDR2 SYGVKD come from the germline V gene. This CDR3 is 11 amino acids long. V was shortened by 10 bases and J by 4 bases, with 10 bases between the two germline ends. CDR3 nucleotide sequence: TGTGCCAGCACAGGCGCCACTGAAGCTTTCTTT. This translates into CASTGATEAFF.

V is TRBV9 and J is TRBJ2-2; maybe TRBD2 (5 bases). The V gene's germline CDR1 is SGDLS and CDR2 YYNGEE. V gave up 0 bases and J gave up 0 bases, with 12 bases separating them. The CDR3 contains 17 residues. The CDR3 region is CASSVVLAPPNTGELFF. The DNA for the CDR3 is TGTGCCAGCAGCGTAGTGCTAGCTCCCCCGAACACCGGGGAGCTGTTTTTT. The whole variable domain, filled in from reference TRBV9 and TRBJ2-2, reads DSGVTQTPKHLITATGQRVTLRCSPRSGDLSVYWYQQSLDQGLQFLIQYYNGEERAKGNILERFSAQQFPDLHSELNLSSLELGDSALYFCASSVVLAPPNTGELFFGEGSRLTVL.

The J gene is TRBJ2-5, the V gene TRBV5-1, with 11 bases lining up with TRBD2. Unmatched junction bases numbered 16, after V lost 5 bases and J lost 7 bases. The CDR3 loop spans 17 amino acids. Germline CDR1 SGHRS, CDR2 YFSETQ. Here the CDR3 reads CASSPLRRTSGSLTQYF. For the CDR3, the DNA is TGCGCCAGCAGTCCCCTACGCCGGACTAGCGGGTCTTTGACCCAGTACTTC.

This clone occurred many times. The gene calls are TRBV30 and TRBJ1-4, with a tentative D call TRBD1 (5 bases). Germline values: CDR1 GTSNPN, CDR2 SVGIG (reference sequence). Deletions cut 8 bases from V and 7 bases from J, with 14 bases between. The CDR3 has 12 amino acids. Written as DNA, the CDR3 is TGTGCCGGGTCCGGGACGGGTGAAAAACTGTTTTTT. Amino acid sequence: CAGSGTGEKLFF. Supplemented by reference TRBV30 and TRBJ1-4, the full variable domain reads SQTIHQWPATLVQPVGSPLSLECTVEGTSNPNLYWYRQAAGRGLQLLFYSVGIGQISSEVPQNLSASRPQDRQFILSSKKLLLSDSGFYLCAGSGTGEKLFFGSGTQLSVL.

The chain links TRBV30 to TRBJ1-6; weak D call: TRBD1 (5 bases). CDR3 size: 13 residues. The V gene lost 7 bases and the J gene lost 3 bases, with 10 bases spanning the gap. The V gene's germline CDR1 is GTSNPN and CDR2 SVGIG (reference sequence). The CDR3 is CALRGNYNSPLHF. The CDR3 bases are TGTGCCTTGAGGGGAAACTATAATTCACCCCTCCACTTT.

A few counts support this clone. V gene TRBV2 combines with J gene TRBJ1-5; D might be TRBD1 (5 bases). The germline gives CDR1 SNHLY, CDR2 FYNNEI. This CDR3 has 18 residues. V dropped 6 bases and J dropped 0 bases, with 21 bases sitting between them. CDR3 sequence reads: CASSGTATAVDSNQPQHF. In nucleotides, the CDR3 is TGTGCCAGCAGCGGGACCGCGACGGCCGTCGATAGCAATCAGCCCCAGCATTTT.

The gene calls are TRBV6-1 and TRBJ2-7; D not certain. The CDR3 length is 12 residues. The V end lost 3 bases, the J end lost 4 bases, and 7 bases lay between the germline ends. Germline V lookup: CDR1 MNHNS, CDR2 SASEGT. As DNA, the CDR3 is TGTGCCAGCAGTGAGTTCAGGTACGAGCAGTACTTC. The encoded protein is CASSEFRYEQYF.

The rearrangement uses TRBV5-6 and TRBJ1-2; D is ambiguous. Trimming pared 0 bases from V and 4 bases from J, leaving 10 bases between. Germline lookup yields CDR1 SGHDT and CDR2 YYEEEE. The CDR3 contains 14 residues. The CDR3 sequence is CASSLAKGSYGYTF. In nucleotides, the CDR3 is TGTGCCAGCAGCTTGGCCAAAGGAAGCTATGGCTACACCTTC.

V gene TRBV29-1 combines with J gene TRBJ2-1, with 7 bases matching TRBD2. Germline trimming cut 3 bases from V and 7 bases from J; bases unmatched to any gene: 6. This CDR3 region has 13 residues. Per germline, CDR1 SQVTM and CDR2 ANQGSEA. CDR3 amino acids: CSVERTGGNEQFF. In DNA, the CDR3 is TGCAGCGTTGAGAGGACGGGAGGTAATGAGCAGTTCTTC.

The chain combines TRBV5-1 with TRBJ2-5; a weak D match, TRBD2 (5 bases). Germline lookup yields CDR1 SGHRS and CDR2 YFSETQ. CDR3 size: 13 residues. With 5 bases removed from V and 3 bases from J, the gap between germline ends came to 11 bases. CDR3 bases: TGCGCCAGCAGACTCGGGAACAAAGAGACCCAGTACTTC. Translation gives CASRLGNKETQYF.

This chain joins TRBV10-2 and TRBJ2-7; D call uncertain. The CDR3 extends over 11 amino acids. The V end was cut by 3 bases, the J end by 5 bases, with 5 bases between. The germline V gene encodes CDR1 WSHSY and CDR2 SAAADI. The CDR3 here is CASSDRNEQYF. The CDR3 DNA reads TGCGCCAGCAGTGACAGGAACGAGCAGTACTTC.

The chain joins TRBV27 to TRBJ1-6; no reliable D call. CDR1 and CDR2 (germline): MNHEY, SMNVEV (reference sequence). This CDR3 is built from 17 residues. The V and J ends lost 0 bases and 7 bases respectively, with 16 bases between them. The CDR3 region is CASSLSPPYPNNSPLHF. The CDR3, as DNA: TGTGCCAGCAGTTTATCACCCCCCTACCCCAACAATTCACCCCTCCACTTT.

The chain recombines TRBV7-9 with TRBJ2-7; no clear D gene. CDR3 size: 13 residues. CDR1 SEHNR and CDR2 FQNEAQ come from the germline V gene (reference sequence). V dropped 0 bases and J dropped 3 bases, with 6 bases sitting between them. In DNA form, the CDR3 reads TGTGCCAGCAGCTTAGCGCGAAACTACGAGCAGTACTTC. Amino acid sequence: CASSLARNYEQYF. Variable domain in full (rest from reference TRBV7-9 and TRBJ2-7): DTGVSQNPRHKITKRGQNVTFRCDPISEHNRLYWYRQTLGQGPEFLTYFQNEAQLEKSRLLSDRFSAERPKGSFSTLEIQRTEQGDSAMYLCASSLARNYEQYFGPGTRLTVT.

The rearrangement joins TRBV21-1 to TRBJ1-4. TRBV21-1 is designated a pseudogene. This CDR3 comprises 14 residues. CDR3 coding DNA: TGTGCCAGCGTCTACCAAGCAACTAATGAAAAACTGTTTTTT. Translating gives CASVYQATNEKLFF.

The table lists this clone with a count of one. This chain links TRBV11-2 with TRBJ2-5, with TRBD1 as a possible D gene (6 bases). Trimming left V 3 bases short and J 5 bases short, with 13 bases between. Germline V gives CDR1 SGHAT, CDR2 FQNNGV. CDR3 size: 14 residues. The CDR3 is CASSFAQGTETQYF. The CDR3 nucleotides are TGTGCCAGCAGCTTCGCCCAGGGGACCGAGACCCAGTACTTC.

The chain joins TRBV13 to TRBJ2-7; 7 bases map to TRBD2. This CDR3 contains 14 residues. Germline CDR1 and CDR2: PRHDT and FYEKMQ (reference sequence). The V and J ends lost 3 bases and 2 bases, in that order; junction bases with no gene match: 4. DNA of the CDR3: TGTGCCAGCAGCTTCGGGACTACTCCCTACGAGCAGTACTTC. Encoded protein: CASSFGTTPYEQYF.

The rearrangement joins TRBV7-9 to TRBJ1-2, with D unresolved. V was shortened by 5 bases and J by 4 bases, with 17 bases between the two germline ends. CDR1 SEHNR and CDR2 FQNEAQ come from the germline V gene (reference sequence). The CDR3 contains 15 residues. CDR3 nucleotide sequence: TGTGCCAGCAGCCCCCGGACCCATTCCCCCTATGGCTACACCTTC. Translation: CASSPRTHSPYGYTF.